One sample yielded the 26 T cell receptor beta chains listed below, sequenced in a study of metastatic and nonmetastatic thyroid tumors. Each patient came to thyroid surgery without any prior treatment (of any kind). TCRdb re-clonotyped the PCR reads via MiXCR. The sample consists of about 21,000 clones, about a quarter of them appearing once. Sequenced: tumor tissue. The receptors shown here come from a female donor with papillary thyroid cancer or a benign thyroid nodule (not recorded which). Some clones in this sample may be carry-over from other donors' samples.

By share of the sample, this clone is medium-sized. The chain couples TRBV27 to TRBJ1-2; 7 bases are a match to TRBD1. After removal of 4 bases from V and 9 bases from J, the junction contained 11 bases not matched to a gene. Per the germline V gene, CDR1 is MNHEY and CDR2 is SMNVEV (reference sequence). CDR3 length: 14 amino acids. CDR3: CASSCRQGTSCYTF. In nucleotides, the CDR3 is TGTGCCAGCAGTTGTAGACAGGGTACGAGTTGCTACACCTTC.

The count of this clone is one. J is TRBJ2-7 and V is TRBV5-1; 8 positions agree with TRBD2. The V gene end was trimmed by 0 bases and the J gene end by 2 bases; junction bases not matched to a gene: 7. This CDR3 spans 16 amino acids. Germline CDR1 is SGHRS and CDR2 is YFSETQ. The CDR3 bases are TGCGCCAGCAGCTTGGGTCCGGGACTAGGCACCTACGAGCAGTACTTC. Translating it yields CASSLGPGLGTYEQYF.

This clone was counted ten times or more. V is TRBV5-6 and J is TRBJ2-7; unclear D gene. Per the germline V gene, CDR1 is SGHDT and CDR2 is YYEEEE. V dropped 3 bases and J dropped 2 bases, with 12 bases sitting between them. The CDR3 totals 14 residues. The chain's CDR3 is CASSYPGSTYEQYF. CDR3 in DNA: TGTGCCAGCAGCTATCCTGGCTCGACCTACGAGCAGTACTTC.

In its sample, this clone is medium-sized (0.01 to 0.1%). This chain uses TRBV27 with TRBJ2-1; D is perhaps TRBD1 (7 bases). CDR1 is MNHEY and CDR2 is SMNVEV in the germline V gene (reference sequence). This CDR3 is built from 15 residues. The V end was cut by 2 bases, the J end by 4 bases, with 12 bases between. DNA of the CDR3: TGTGCCAGCAGTTTAGGGGCAGGGGGGTACAATGAGCAGTTCTTC. Its translation is CASSLGAGGYNEQFF.

CDR3 in amino acids: CASSLEGSGNTIYF. DNA of the CDR3: TGTGCCAGCAGCTTGGAAGGGAGTGGGAACACCATATATTTT. V is TRBV5-5 and J is TRBJ1-3; no clear D gene. The length of the CDR3 is 14 residues. V lost 0 bases and J lost 7, with 11 bases in between. Germline-derived CDR1 and CDR2 are SGHKS and YYEKEE (reference sequence).

This clone appeared many times. This rearrangement joins TRBV7-9 to TRBJ1-2; D might be TRBD1 (5 bases). CDR3 size: 15 residues. Trimming left V 1 base short and J 2 bases short, with 11 bases between. Germline CDR1 SEHNR, CDR2 FQNEAQ (reference sequence). The CDR3, as DNA: TGTGCCAGCAGCTTAGTGGTCGGGGGAAACTATGGCTACACCTTC. Its protein product is CASSLVVGGNYGYTF.

In its sample, this clone is medium-sized. The chain joins TRBV30 to TRBJ2-7; TRBD2 matches at 11 bases. The CDR3 contains 15 residues. Looked up from germline, CDR1 is GTSNPN and CDR2 is SVGIG (reference sequence). The J segment lost 3 bases and the V segment lost 4 bases, leaving 8 bases of the junction unmatched. This chain's CDR3 is CAWTKISGRVYEQYF. The CDR3 DNA reads TGTGCCTGGACCAAAATTAGCGGGAGGGTCTACGAGCAGTACTTC.

The chain joins TRBV27 to TRBJ2-1; D gene unclear. The germline CDR1 and CDR2 sequences are MNHEY and SMNVEV (reference sequence). The germline V and J ends were trimmed by 4 bases and 2 bases, with 12 bases remaining between them. This CDR3 has 15 amino acids. The DNA for the CDR3 is TGTGCCAGCAGTTGGGCTGCAGTCCCCTACAATGAGCAGTTCTTC. Amino acid sequence: CASSWAAVPYNEQFF.

This clone was found many times. The chain is built from TRBV6-2 or TRBV6-3 and TRBJ2-1, with 7 bases aligning to TRBD2. This CDR3 comprises 19 residues. Germline V lookup: CDR1 MNHEY, CDR2 SVGEGT. The V and J ends lost 2 bases and 0 bases, in that order; junction bases with no gene match: 13. For the CDR3, the DNA is TGTGCCAGCAGTTACAATGGACTAGATCGGCCGAGCTCCTACAATGAGCAGTTCTTC. As protein: CASSYNGLDRPSSYNEQFF.

This clone was counted ten times or more. A read error may be the cause here, since a much bigger clone is one base away. CDR3 sequence reads: CASSTFGGSRYNEQFF. As DNA, the CDR3 is TGTGCCAGTAGTACCTTCGGCGGGAGTCGATACAATGAGCAGTTCTTC. This rearrangement joins TRBV19 to TRBJ2-1; 7 bases fit TRBD2. With V trimmed by 4 bases and J by 4 bases, 10 bases remained unmatched. CDR1 LNHDA and CDR2 SQIVND come from the germline V gene (reference sequence). The CDR3 has 16 amino acids.

The chain links TRBV15 to TRBJ2-5, with D perhaps TRBD2 (6 bases). The V gene's germline CDR1 is LNHNV and CDR2 YYDKDF (reference sequence). The CDR3 has 12 residues. With 8 bases removed from V and 9 bases from J, the gap between germline ends came to 16 bases. In DNA, the CDR3 is TGTGCCACCGCTAGAGGGACGGGGGCCCAGTACTTC. This encodes CATARGTGAQYF. The full variable domain, its missing parts supplied by reference TRBV15 and TRBJ2-5, is DAMVIQNPRYQVTQFGKPVTLSCSQTLNHNVMYWYQQKSSQAPKLLFHYYDKDFNNEADTPDNFQSRRPNTSFCFLDIRSPGLGDTAMYLCATARGTGAQYFGPGTRLLVL.

This clone came up a few times. This CDR3 reads CASSANGAALSSYGYTF. CDR3 DNA sequence: TGTGCCAGCAGTGCGAACGGAGCCGCCCTCTCCTCGTATGGCTACACCTTC. The chain has TRBV6-1 and TRBJ1-2; D not resolved. V lost 4 bases to trimming and J lost 5 bases, with 23 bases between them. Germline CDR1 MNHNS, CDR2 SASEGT. CDR3 size: 17 residues.

This clone has ten or more counts. V gene TRBV7-2 combines with J gene TRBJ2-7; TRBD1 aligns across 8 bases. V dropped 5 bases and J dropped 6; count of bases not matched to a gene: 9. The CDR3 covers 14 residues. Germline CDR1 and CDR2: SGHTA and FQGNSA. In nucleotides, the CDR3 is TGTGCCAGCAGCGCCACAGGGGGTTCGGGCGAGCAGTACTTC. The encoded protein is CASSATGGSGEQYF.

By share, this clone ranks as medium-sized (0.01 to 0.1%). V gene TRBV28 combines with J gene TRBJ1-5; 7 bases are a match to TRBD1. With 4 bases clipped from V and 6 bases from J, the junction kept 9 bases outside the gene matches. CDR3 size: 15 residues. Germline V gene sequence: CDR1 MDHEN, CDR2 SYDVKM. CDR3 DNA: TGTGCCAGCAGTTATACAGGGGCGAGGAGTCAGCCCCAGCATTTT. This codes for CASSYTGARSQPQHF.

Details on this clone: This may be a read error, as it is one base from a much larger clone. This sample also contains other DNA sequences that code for the same CDR3. The chain couples TRBV5-5 to TRBJ2-1; D unclear. This CDR3 has 14 amino acids. V was pared by 1 base and J by 4 bases, with 9 bases between. Germline CDR1 and CDR2: SGHKS and YYEKEE (reference sequence). CDR3 coding DNA: TGTGCCAGCAGCTTGCTAGAGGTTTACAATGAGCAGTTCTTC. It translates to CASSLLEVYNEQFF. Complete variable domain (other parts from reference TRBV5-5 and TRBJ2-1): DAGVTQSPTHLIKTRGQQVTLRCSPISGHKSVSWYQQVLGQGPQFIFQYYEKEERGRGNFPDRFSARQFPNYSSELNVNALLLGDSALYLCASSLLEVYNEQFFGPGTRLTVL.

In this sample, this clone turned up a few times. This chain connects TRBV6-1 to TRBJ1-6, with D maybe TRBD1 (5 bases). Deletions cut 6 bases from V and 7 bases from J, with 13 bases between. The germline V gene has CDR1 MNHNS and CDR2 SASEGT. The length of the CDR3 is 14 residues. In DNA, the CDR3 is TGTGCCAGCAGCCCAGGGTGGTCAAATTCACCCCTCCACTTT. Translation: CASSPGWSNSPLHF.

At least ten counts were recorded for this clone. The chain uses TRBV20-1 and TRBJ2-3, with D maybe TRBD2 (6 bases). This CDR3 region has 16 residues. Germline V CDR1 and CDR2: DFQATT, SNEGSKA (reference sequence). The V end was cut by 3 bases, the J end by 3 bases, with 19 bases between. The chain's CDR3 is CSARKVGAGDTDTQYF. The CDR3 coding sequence is TGCAGTGCTAGGAAGGTGGGAGCGGGTGATACAGATACGCAGTATTTT.

This clone was seen only a few times. A much bigger clone sits one base away, suggesting this may be a read error. The genes are TRBV20-1 and TRBJ1-2, with TRBD1 identical over 7 bases. The CDR3 extends over 12 amino acids. Germline CDR1 DFQATT, CDR2 SNEGSKA (reference sequence). This CDR3 reads CSAPTGVKGCTF. In nucleotides, the CDR3 is TGCAGTGCCCCAACAGGGGTGAAAGGCTGCACCTTC.

In its sample, this clone ranks as medium-sized. The chain has TRBV6-1 and TRBJ2-2; D is undetermined. Trimming took off 5 bases at V and 0 bases at J, with 4 bases between the two ends. This CDR3 spans 13 amino acids. CDR1 and CDR2 (germline): MNHNS, SASEGT. The CDR3 reads CASSPTNTGELFF. The DNA for the CDR3 is TGTGCCAGCAGTCCTACGAACACCGGGGAGCTGTTTTTT.

By its share, this clone is medium-sized (0.01 to 0.1%). The J gene is TRBJ1-1, the V gene TRBV19; the match to TRBD1 covers 9 bases. CDR1 and CDR2 from the germline V gene are LNHDA and SQIVND (reference sequence). The CDR3 contains 13 residues. Trimming at V came to 4 bases and at J to 10 bases, leaving 7 bases not matched to a gene. The CDR3 bases are TGTGCCAGTAGTACCGGGACAGGGTTCGGAGCTTTCTTT. This codes for CASSTGTGFGAFF.

This clone showed up just a few times. A clone one base away is much larger, so this may be a read error. The chain links TRBV11-2 to TRBJ2-1; D unresolved. The CDR3 sequence is 15 residues long. V lost 5 bases and J 2 bases, leaving 13 bases between the germline ends. Germline CDR1 reads SGHAT; CDR2 reads FQNNGV. The CDR3 reads CASSRVGLAYNEQFF. CDR3 DNA: TGTGCCAGCAGCCGCGTAGGCTTAGCCTACAATGAGCAGTTCTTC.

This clone was detected many times. V usage is TRBV27 and J usage is TRBJ1-2; 7 bases agree with TRBD1. Germline V gene sequence: CDR1 MNHEY, CDR2 SMNVEV (reference sequence). Trimming cost V 4 bases and J 5 bases; bases outside gene matches: 7. CDR3 length equals 14 residues. The CDR3 protein is CASSSRGLEYGYTF. The CDR3 DNA is TGTGCCAGCAGTTCCAGGGGGTTAGAATATGGCTACACCTTC.

The table lists this clone with a few counts. The V and J genes are TRBV9 and TRBJ2-1, with a tentative D call TRBD2 (6 bases). Germline lookup yields CDR1 SGDLS and CDR2 YYNGEE. V lost 3 bases and J lost 0, with 16 bases in between. The CDR3 has 17 residues. The CDR3 nucleotides are TGTGCCAGCAGCGCGCGCGTAGCGGTTATCTCCTACAATGAGCAGTTCTTC. Translation gives CASSARVAVISYNEQFF. Using reference TRBV9 and TRBJ2-1 for the parts outside the CDR3, the full variable domain is DSGVTQTPKHLITATGQRVTLRCSPRSGDLSVYWYQQSLDQGLQFLIQYYNGEERAKGNILERFSAQQFPDLHSELNLSSLELGDSALYFCASSARVAVISYNEQFFGPGTRLTVL.

This clone appeared a few times. This chain joins TRBV2 and TRBJ2-7; D is possibly TRBD2 (6 bases). V was trimmed by 8 bases and J by 6 bases, leaving 11 bases between them. CDR1 and CDR2 (germline): SNHLY, FYNNEI. The CDR3 consists of 11 residues. This CDR3 reads CASGGFREQYF. CDR3 in DNA: TGTGCCAGCGGGGGGTTTCGCGAGCAGTACTTC.

V is TRBV20-1 and J is TRBJ1-2; D is unresolved. Trimming shortened V by 0 bases and J by 5 bases, and 10 bases separated the two germline ends. The CDR3 consists of 13 residues. Germline lookup yields CDR1 DFQATT and CDR2 SNEGSKA (reference sequence). Here the CDR3 reads CSARDHTKYGYTF. In DNA, the CDR3 is TGCAGTGCTAGAGATCACACCAAGTATGGCTACACCTTC.

This clone was counted many times. This chain links TRBV18 with TRBJ2-1; 8 bases are a match to TRBD1. With V trimmed by 0 bases and J by 9 bases, 10 bases remained unmatched. The CDR3 loop spans 16 amino acids. Per germline, CDR1 KGHSH and CDR2 LQKENI. CDR3 coding DNA: TGTGCCAGCTCACCACCGCGTGACAGGGGATTCGGTGAGCAGTTCTTC. Protein product: CASSPPRDRGFGEQFF.